One sample yielded the 5 T cell receptor beta chains listed below, sequenced in a study of CD8 T cells in ankylosing spondylitis. Study-wide results and caveats: There was a TCR beta motif, made of fewer than 10 highly homologous variants, that appeared characteristic of ankylosing spondylitis blood.

From the 5' RACE reads, TCRdb called clonotypes with MiXCR, one entry per CDR3 protein. The sample yields around 890,000 distinct CDR3 sequences, 10% to 15% seen once. These TCRs are of unknown antigen specificity. The sample taken for sequencing was blood, either unsorted or a sorted T cell fraction (not recorded which). These receptors all stem from a male donor with ankylosing spondylitis.

This clonotype occurred a few times. The V call is TRBV6-1, the J call TRBJ2-7, with TRBD2 matching over 7 bases. Trimming took 6 bases from V and 2 from J; bases not matched to a gene: 4. Germline CDR1 is MNHNS and CDR2 is SASEGT. This CDR3 contains 13 residues. CDR3 DNA sequence: TGTGCCAGCAGAGTCCGGGGGGCCTACGAGCAGTACTTC. Amino acids: CASRVRGAYEQYF.

This clonotype was counted only a few times. The V and J genes are TRBV5-6 and TRBJ1-2; no clear D gene. Looked up from germline, CDR1 is SGHDT and CDR2 is YYEEEE. The CDR3 spans 18 residues. V was trimmed by 0 bases and J by 4 bases, leaving 22 bases between them. CDR3 in amino acids: CASSLEVRWESRGYGYTF. The CDR3 nucleotides read TGTGCCAGCAGCTTGGAGGTTAGATGGGAGTCCCGCGGCTATGGCTACACCTTC.

This clonotype was detected a few times. The V gene is TRBV7-9, the J gene TRBJ1-1; D is uncertain. Trimming left V 5 bases short and J 5 bases short, with 15 bases between. Looked up from germline, CDR1 is SEHNR and CDR2 is FQNEAQ (reference sequence). The CDR3 contains 14 residues. DNA of the CDR3: TGTGCCAGCAGCCCCCTCGTACCGGGGACTGAAGCTTTCTTT. As protein: CASSPLVPGTEAFF.

The rearrangement joins TRBV20-1 to TRBJ1-5; 8 bases line up with TRBD1. V dropped 3 bases and J dropped 0; count of bases not matched to a gene: 4. Germline CDR1 DFQATT, CDR2 SNEGSKA (reference sequence). This CDR3 comprises 15 residues. CDR3 sequence reads: CSASRTGYSNQPQHF. The CDR3 DNA follows: TGCAGTGCTAGTCGGACAGGGTATAGCAATCAGCCCCAGCATTTT.

V usage is TRBV7-9 and J usage is TRBJ1-4; D gene uncertain. This CDR3 spans 15 amino acids. The V gene's germline CDR1 is SEHNR and CDR2 FQNEAQ (reference sequence). V lost 2 bases and J 5 bases, leaving 12 bases between the germline ends. This CDR3 reads CASSLWVRRNEKLFF. The CDR3 DNA sequence: TGTGCCAGCAGCTTATGGGTTCGGAGGAATGAAAAACTGTTTTTT.